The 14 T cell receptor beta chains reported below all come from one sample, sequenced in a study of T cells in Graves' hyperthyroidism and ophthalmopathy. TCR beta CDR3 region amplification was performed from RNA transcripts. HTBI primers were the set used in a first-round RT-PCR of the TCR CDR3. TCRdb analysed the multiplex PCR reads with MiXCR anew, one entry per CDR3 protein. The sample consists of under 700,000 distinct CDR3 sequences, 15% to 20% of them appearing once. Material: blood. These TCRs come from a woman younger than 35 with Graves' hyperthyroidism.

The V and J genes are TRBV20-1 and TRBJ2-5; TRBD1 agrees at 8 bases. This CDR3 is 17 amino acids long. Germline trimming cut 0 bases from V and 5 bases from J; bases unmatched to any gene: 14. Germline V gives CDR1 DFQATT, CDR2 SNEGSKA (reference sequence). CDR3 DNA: TGCAGTGCTAGAGACCATTCTAGTGACAGGGGTTGGGAGACCCAGTACTTC. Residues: CSARDHSSDRGWETQYF.

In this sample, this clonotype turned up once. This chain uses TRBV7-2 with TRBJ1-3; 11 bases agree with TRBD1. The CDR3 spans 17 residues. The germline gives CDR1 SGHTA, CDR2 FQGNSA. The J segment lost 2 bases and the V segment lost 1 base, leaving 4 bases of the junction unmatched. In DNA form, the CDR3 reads TGTGCCAGCAGCTTAGGGACAGGGGGCTCGGCTGGAAACACCATATATTTT. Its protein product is CASSLGTGGSAGNTIYF.

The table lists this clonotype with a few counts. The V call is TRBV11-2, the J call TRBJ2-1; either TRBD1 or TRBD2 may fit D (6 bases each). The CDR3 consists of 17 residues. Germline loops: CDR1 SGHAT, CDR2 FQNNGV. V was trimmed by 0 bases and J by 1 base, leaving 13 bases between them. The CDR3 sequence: CASSLDGEGGSYNEQFF. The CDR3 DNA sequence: TGTGCCAGCAGCTTAGATGGCGAAGGGGGGTCCTACAATGAGCAGTTCTTC.

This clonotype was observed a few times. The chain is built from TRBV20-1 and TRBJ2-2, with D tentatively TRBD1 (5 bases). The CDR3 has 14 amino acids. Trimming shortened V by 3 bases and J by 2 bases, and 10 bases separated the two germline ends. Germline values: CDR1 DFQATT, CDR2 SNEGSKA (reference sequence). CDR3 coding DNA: TGCAGTGCTAGTTCCAGGGCCAACACCGGGGAGCTGTTTTTT. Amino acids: CSASSRANTGELFF.

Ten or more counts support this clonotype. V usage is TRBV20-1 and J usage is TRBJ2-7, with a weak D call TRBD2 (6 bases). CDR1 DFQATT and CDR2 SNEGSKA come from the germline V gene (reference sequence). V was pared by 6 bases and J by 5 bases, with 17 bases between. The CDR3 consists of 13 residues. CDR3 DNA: TGCAGTGCCCCGTATATATCGGGGGACGAGCAGTACTTC. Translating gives CSAPYISGDEQYF.

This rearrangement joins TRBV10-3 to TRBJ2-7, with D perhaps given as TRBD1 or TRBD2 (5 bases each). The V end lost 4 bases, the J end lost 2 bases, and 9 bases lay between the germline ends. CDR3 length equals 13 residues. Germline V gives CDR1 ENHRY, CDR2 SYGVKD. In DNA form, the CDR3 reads TGTGCCATCAGTGTGGAGGACACCTACGAGCAGTACTTC. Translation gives CAISVEDTYEQYF.

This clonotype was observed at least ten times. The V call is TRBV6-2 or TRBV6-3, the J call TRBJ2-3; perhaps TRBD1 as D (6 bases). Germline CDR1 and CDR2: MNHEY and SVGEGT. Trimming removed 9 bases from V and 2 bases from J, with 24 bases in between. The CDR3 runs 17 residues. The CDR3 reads CASTNLNPGHLTDTQYF. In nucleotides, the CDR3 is TGTGCCAGTACGAACCTAAACCCGGGACACCTCACAGATACGCAGTATTTT.

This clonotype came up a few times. The CDR3 here is CASSLVGGSGETQYF. The CDR3 DNA follows: TGTGCCAGCAGCTTGGTTGGGGGAAGTGGGGAGACCCAGTACTTC. This chain links TRBV5-4 with TRBJ2-5; TRBD1 or TRBD2 may be the D gene (5 bases each). The CDR3 runs to 15 residues. Trimming left V 0 bases short and J 5 bases short, with 14 bases between. CDR1 and CDR2 from the germline V gene are SGHNT and YYREEE (reference sequence).

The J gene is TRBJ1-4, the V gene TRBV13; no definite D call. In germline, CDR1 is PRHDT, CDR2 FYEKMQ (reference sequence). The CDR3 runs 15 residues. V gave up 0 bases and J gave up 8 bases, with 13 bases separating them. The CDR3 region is CASSLGRQSGEKLFF. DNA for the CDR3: TGTGCCAGCAGCTTAGGCCGGCAGTCGGGGGAAAAACTGTTTTTT.

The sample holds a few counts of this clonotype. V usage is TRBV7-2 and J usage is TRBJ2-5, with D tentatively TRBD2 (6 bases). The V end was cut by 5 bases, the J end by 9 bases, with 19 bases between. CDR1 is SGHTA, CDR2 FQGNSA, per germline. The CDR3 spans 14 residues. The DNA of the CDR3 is TGTGCCAGCAGCCCAACCGGGGGATCATACGCCCAGTACTTC. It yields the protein CASSPTGGSYAQYF.

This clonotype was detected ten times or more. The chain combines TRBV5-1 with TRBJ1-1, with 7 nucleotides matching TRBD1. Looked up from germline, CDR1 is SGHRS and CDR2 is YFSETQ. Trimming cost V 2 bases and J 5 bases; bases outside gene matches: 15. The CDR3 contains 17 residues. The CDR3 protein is CASSFKVPGQLRTEAFF. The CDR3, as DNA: TGCGCCAGCAGCTTCAAAGTCCCGGGACAGTTAAGGACTGAAGCTTTCTTT.

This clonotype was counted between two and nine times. The CDR3 DNA reads TGTGCCACCAGTGGTATCGGGACAGGGGAATCCTACGAGCAGTACTTC. Its protein is CATSGIGTGESYEQYF. This chain uses TRBV24-1 with TRBJ2-7; the match to TRBD1 covers 10 bases. Germline assignment: CDR1 KGHDR and CDR2 SFDVKD. The CDR3 runs 16 residues. With 5 bases clipped from V and 1 base from J, the junction kept 7 bases outside the gene matches.

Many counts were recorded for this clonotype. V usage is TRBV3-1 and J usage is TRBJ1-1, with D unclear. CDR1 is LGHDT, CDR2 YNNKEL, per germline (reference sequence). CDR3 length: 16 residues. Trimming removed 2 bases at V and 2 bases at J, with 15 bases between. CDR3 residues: CASSQKWGGGNTEAFF. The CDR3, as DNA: TGTGCCAGCAGCCAAAAATGGGGAGGTGGTAACACTGAAGCTTTCTTT.

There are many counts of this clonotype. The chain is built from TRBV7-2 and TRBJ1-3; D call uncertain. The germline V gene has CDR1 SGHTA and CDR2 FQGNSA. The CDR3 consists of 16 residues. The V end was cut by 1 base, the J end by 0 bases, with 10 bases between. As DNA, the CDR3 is TGTGCCAGCAGCTTAGGAGGGTTGCACTCTGGAAACACCATATATTTT. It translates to CASSLGGLHSGNTIYF.